This T cell receptor beta chain derives from a study of early T cells in non-severe SARS-CoV-2 infection. Study summary: Bulk RNA from unsorted whole blood was sequenced; chains were unpaired.

Individual cDNA molecules were tagged with unique molecular identifiers, the study reported. TCRdb used MiXCR to reprocess the 5' RACE reads, holding one entry per CDR3 protein. The profile shows roughly 55,000 distinct CDR3 sequences, 15% of them singletons. Germline V CDR1 and CDR2: KGHSH, LQKENI. The CDR3 is made up of 13 amino acids. V gave up 5 bases and J gave up 10 bases, with 15 bases separating them. This TCR came from an adult who was a healthcare worker with PCR-confirmed SARS-CoV-2 infection or an uninfected control (not recorded which). V usage is TRBV18 and J usage is TRBJ2-1; D is ambiguous. This material consisted of whole blood, taken at baseline. CDR3 in amino acids: CASSAIQTQEQFF. The CDR3 nucleotides are TGTGCCAGCTCAGCAATCCAGACCCAGGAGCAGTTCTTC.